This TCR beta chain was retrieved from a study of blood T cell repertoires in COVID-19. Germline V lookup: CDR1 MGHDK, CDR2 SYGVNS. The CDR3 runs 14 residues. J gave up 7 bases and V 4 bases, and 7 bases lay outside the gene matches. Methods used by the authors: The authors estimated nucleated cell counts from reference gene primer amplification. The method was immunoSEQ multiplex PCR; TCRdb's version includes in-frame clones alone and lacks a portion of them. Clone size and V and J calls were adopted from that table, with D and trimming inferred from the DNA. The sample has around 260,000 clones, around 86% seen once.

The sequence was obtained from a woman aged 25 to 39 with active or convalescent COVID-19. This chain connects TRBV25-1 to TRBJ1-2; TRBD1 aligns across 9 bases. The sample was peripheral blood. CDR3 sequence reads: CASSGTGELAGYTF. The CDR3 DNA reads as TGTGCCAGCAGTGGGACAGGGGAATTGGCTGGCTACACCTTC.